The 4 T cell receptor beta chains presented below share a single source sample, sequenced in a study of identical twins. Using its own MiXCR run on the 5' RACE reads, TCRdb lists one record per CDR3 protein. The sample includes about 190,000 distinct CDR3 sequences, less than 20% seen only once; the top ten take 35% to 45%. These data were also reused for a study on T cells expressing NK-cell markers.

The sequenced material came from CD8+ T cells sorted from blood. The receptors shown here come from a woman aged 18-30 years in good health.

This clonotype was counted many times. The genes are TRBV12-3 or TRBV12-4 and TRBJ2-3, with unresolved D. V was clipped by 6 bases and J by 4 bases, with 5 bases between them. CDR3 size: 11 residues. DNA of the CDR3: TGTGCCAGCAGCTTATCAGATACGCAGTATTTT. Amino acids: CASSLSDTQYF.

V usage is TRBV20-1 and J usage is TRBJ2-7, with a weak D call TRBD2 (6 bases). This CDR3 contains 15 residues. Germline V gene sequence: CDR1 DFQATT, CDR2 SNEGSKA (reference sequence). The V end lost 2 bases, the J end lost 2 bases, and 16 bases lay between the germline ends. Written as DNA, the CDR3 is TGCAGTGCTAGAAATCTCGCGGGACGTCCCTACGAGCAGTACTTC. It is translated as CSARNLAGRPYEQYF.

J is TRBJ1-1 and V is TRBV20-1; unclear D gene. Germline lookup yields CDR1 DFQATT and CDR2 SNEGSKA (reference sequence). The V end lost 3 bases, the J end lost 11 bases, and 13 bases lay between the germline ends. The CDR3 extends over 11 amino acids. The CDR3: CSASSPGRAFF. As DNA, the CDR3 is TGCAGTGCTAGTTCCCCCGGTCGCGCTTTCTTT.

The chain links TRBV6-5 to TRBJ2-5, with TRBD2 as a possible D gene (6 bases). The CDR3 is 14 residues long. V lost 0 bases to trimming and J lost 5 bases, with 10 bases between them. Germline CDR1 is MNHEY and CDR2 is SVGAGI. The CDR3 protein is CASSYSGGEETQYF. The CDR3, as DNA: TGTGCCAGCAGTTACTCAGGAGGGGAGGAGACCCAGTACTTC.